These 21 T cell receptor beta chains originate from one sample sequenced in a study of blood T cell repertoires in COVID-19. The assay was immunoSEQ multiplex PCR, and TCRdb's table has in-frame clones only and misses some. The sample contains some 170,000 clones, approximately 80% of which appear only once. What was sequenced was peripheral blood. The source is a human donor in a cohort sampled during active COVID-19.

The V and J genes are TRBV5-1 and TRBJ1-1, with D hard to call. CDR1 SGHRS and CDR2 YFSETQ come from the germline V gene. The CDR3 is 15 residues long. V lost 4 bases to trimming and J lost 0 bases, with 13 bases between them. CDR3 loop: CASSLGQALNTEAFF. The CDR3 DNA reads as TGCGCCAGCAGCCTGGGTCAAGCCCTGAACACTGAAGCTTTCTTT. The complete variable domain, with remaining parts taken from reference TRBV5-1 and TRBJ1-1, reads KAGVTQTPRYLIKTRGQQVTLSCSPISGHRSVSWYQQTPGQGLQFLFEYFSETQRNKGNFPGRFSGRQFSNSRSEMNVSTLELGDSALYLCASSLGQALNTEAFFGQGTRLTVV.

The rearrangement links TRBV5-1 to TRBJ1-2; 8 nucleotides match TRBD1. V lost 10 bases and J lost 4; bases outside the gene matches: 12. Germline V lookup: CDR1 SGHRS, CDR2 YFSETQ. The CDR3 contains 14 residues. CDR3: CASQVAGGGYGYTF. Here the CDR3 DNA reads TGCGCCTCCCAAGTCGCAGGGGGCGGCTATGGCTACACCTTC. The full variable domain, with the rest looked up from reference TRBV5-1 and TRBJ1-2, is KAGVTQTPRYLIKTRGQQVTLSCSPISGHRSVSWYQQTPGQGLQFLFEYFSETQRNKGNFPGRFSGRQFSNSRSEMNVSTLELGDSALYLCASQVAGGGYGYTFGSGTRLTVV.

The gene calls are TRBV9 and TRBJ1-2, with 9 bases lining up with TRBD1. The CDR3 sequence is 15 residues long. Germline V gene lookup returns CDR1 SGDLS and CDR2 YYNGEE. Trimming cost V 4 bases and J 4 bases; bases outside gene matches: 8. The CDR3 region has the DNA TGTGCCAGCAGCCCCCAGACAGGGGGAACCTATGGCTACACCTTC. Protein sequence: CASSPQTGGTYGYTF. The whole variable domain, filled in from reference TRBV9 and TRBJ1-2, reads DSGVTQTPKHLITATGQRVTLRCSPRSGDLSVYWYQQSLDQGLQFLIQYYNGEERAKGNILERFSAQQFPDLHSELNLSSLELGDSALYFCASSPQTGGTYGYTFGSGTRLTVV.

The chain employs TRBV6-2 or TRBV6-3 and TRBJ2-7, with a possible D match to TRBD1 (8 bases). The germline CDR1 and CDR2 sequences are MNHEY and SVGEGT. V was cut by 5 bases and J by 8 bases, with 16 bases left in between. The CDR3 consists of 13 residues. CDR3 DNA: TGTGCCAGCAGTCTTGGACAGGGAGGGAAGCAGTACTTC. Residues: CASSLGQGGKQYF.

The chain employs TRBV15 and TRBJ1-5, with D possibly TRBD1 on 5 matching bases. Trimming shortened V by 9 bases and J by 11 bases, and 17 bases separated the two germline ends. The germline gives CDR1 LNHNV, CDR2 YYDKDF (reference sequence). The CDR3 spans 12 residues. This CDR3 reads CATGPAQGAQHF. Here the CDR3 DNA reads TGTGCCACTGGGCCGGCCCAAGGGGCCCAGCATTTT.

J is TRBJ2-1 and V is TRBV7-9; 9 bases map to TRBD2. J gave up 9 bases and V 6 bases, and 18 bases lay outside the gene matches. The CDR3 has 17 residues. Germline V CDR1 and CDR2: SEHNR, FQNEAQ (reference sequence). CDR3 amino acids: CASSKPSASGIRIEQFF. For the CDR3, the DNA is TGTGCCAGCAGTAAACCGTCGGCTAGCGGGATCCGAATTGAGCAGTTCTTC.

This chain links TRBV6-6 with TRBJ2-7, with D tentatively TRBD1 (5 bases). Between the trimmed V and J ends, which lost 0 bases and 3 bases, there was a span of 15 bases. Germline V gives CDR1 MNHNY, CDR2 SVGAGI (reference sequence). This CDR3 has 16 amino acids. The CDR3 reads CASSYSSHGQGYEQYF. DNA of the CDR3: TGTGCCAGCAGTTACTCGAGTCATGGCCAGGGCTACGAGCAGTACTTC.

The chain recombines TRBV5-8 with TRBJ1-2; D call uncertain. Germline CDR1 reads SGHTS; CDR2 reads YDEGEE. The CDR3 is made up of 14 amino acids. Trimming took 0 bases from V and 1 from J, leaving 7 bases between them. This CDR3 reads CASSLAQINYGYTF. DNA of the CDR3: TGTGCCAGCAGCTTGGCACAGATTAACTATGGCTACACCTTC.

This chain connects TRBV7-2 to TRBJ1-1, with D possibly TRBD1 on 5 matching bases. This CDR3 has 12 residues. Germline V gene sequence: CDR1 SGHTA, CDR2 FQGNSA. V was pared by 3 bases and J by 7 bases, with 9 bases between. CDR3 amino acids: CASSLGGIEAFF. The CDR3 DNA is TGTGCCAGCAGCTTGGGGGGTATTGAAGCTTTCTTT.

The rearrangement uses TRBV21-1 and TRBJ2-6; TRBD2 is the table's D call and was not checked against the DNA. TRBV21-1 is a pseudogene segment. The CDR3 is made up of 18 amino acids. CDR3 protein: CASTGRPDASSGANVLTF. The CDR3 DNA reads TGTGCCAGCACCGGCCGACCGGATGCTAGCTCTGGGGCCAACGTCCTGACTTTC.

The chain links TRBV9 to TRBJ1-6; no clear D. V lost 4 bases, J lost 15 bases, and 14 bases lay in between. This CDR3 contains 12 residues. The germline CDR1 and CDR2 sequences are SGDLS and YYNGEE. Here the CDR3 reads CASSPGRAHLHF. The CDR3 DNA sequence: TGTGCCAGCAGCCCGGGGAGGGCGCACCTCCACTTT. Full variable domain (remainder filled in from reference TRBV9 and TRBJ1-6): DSGVTQTPKHLITATGQRVTLRCSPRSGDLSVYWYQQSLDQGLQFLIQYYNGEERAKGNILERFSAQQFPDLHSELNLSSLELGDSALYFCASSPGRAHLHFGNGTRLTVT.

This clone was seen only once. The genes are TRBV6-5 and TRBJ2-7; maybe TRBD1 (6 bases). V shed 2 bases and J shed 5 bases, with 13 bases lying between them. This CDR3 comprises 14 residues. Per the germline V gene, CDR1 is MNHEY and CDR2 is SVGAGI. Here the CDR3 reads CASSYRGQPDEQYF. The CDR3 DNA reads TGTGCCAGCAGTTACCGAGGACAGCCAGACGAGCAGTACTTC.

V is TRBV2 and J is TRBJ2-1, with TRBD2 matching 12 bases. V lost 2 bases to trimming and J lost 7 bases; unmatched junction nucleotides: 3. CDR1 and CDR2 from the germline V gene are SNHLY and FYNNEI. CDR3 length equals 15 residues. The CDR3 is CASSELAGGGNEQFF. DNA of the CDR3: TGTGCCAGCAGTGAACTAGCGGGAGGGGGTAATGAGCAGTTCTTC.

The chain employs TRBV5-4 and TRBJ2-5; 9 bases align to TRBD2. CDR3 size: 17 residues. Trimming at V came to 4 bases and at J to 5 bases, leaving 15 bases not matched to a gene. CDR1 is SGHNT, CDR2 YYREEE, per germline (reference sequence). The CDR3 bases are TGTGCCAGCAGCCCCTCTTCGGGACTAGCAATAGGGGAGACCCAGTACTTC. Translated, it gives CASSPSSGLAIGETQYF.

The chain combines TRBV5-4 with TRBJ2-5, with 11 bases identical to TRBD1. The CDR3 is 17 amino acids. Unmatched junction bases numbered 11, after V lost 2 bases and J lost 5 bases. Germline V gene lookup returns CDR1 SGHNT and CDR2 YYREEE (reference sequence). CDR3 amino acids: CASSLGIRDRGSETQYF. DNA of the CDR3: TGTGCCAGCAGCTTAGGGATTAGGGACAGGGGGTCGGAGACCCAGTACTTC.

This sequence joins TRBV6-2 or TRBV6-3 and TRBJ2-5, with TRBD2 matching over 8 bases. CDR1 MNHEY and CDR2 SVGEGT come from the germline V gene. V lost 0 bases and J lost 0; bases outside the gene matches: 3. This CDR3 comprises 16 residues. The CDR3 DNA follows: TGTGCCAGCAGTTACTCCGCGGGGGGCTACCAAGAGACCCAGTACTTC. This sequence encodes CASSYSAGGYQETQYF.

The table lists this clone with a few counts. The chain links TRBV7-8 to TRBJ2-1; D not resolved. V was clipped by 5 bases and J by 0 bases, with 11 bases between them. Germline assignment: CDR1 SGHVS and CDR2 FQNEAQ. The CDR3 is 15 residues long. The CDR3 region is CASSQDISSYNEQFF. CDR3 nucleotide sequence: TGTGCCAGCAGCCAAGACATTAGCTCCTACAATGAGCAGTTCTTC.

V usage is TRBV15 and J usage is TRBJ1-1, with D perhaps TRBD1 (5 bases). Trimming stripped 0 bases from V and 11 bases from J, with 16 bases between. Germline-derived CDR1 and CDR2 are LNHNV and YYDKDF (reference sequence). The CDR3 sequence is 14 residues long. CDR3 region: CATSRDGVGGLAFF. In nucleotides, the CDR3 is TGTGCCACCAGCAGAGACGGAGTCGGGGGGTTGGCTTTCTTT.

The V gene is TRBV10-1, the J gene TRBJ2-3; 9 nucleotides align to TRBD2. The germline V gene has CDR1 WNHNN and CDR2 SYGVQD (reference sequence). The CDR3 sequence is 18 residues long. Trimming at V came to 0 bases and at J to 3 bases, leaving 10 bases not matched to a gene. CDR3 DNA: TGCGCCAGCAGTGAGTCGATAAGCGGGAGGTATGTAACAGATACGCAGTATTTT. Residues: CASSESISGRYVTDTQYF.

This chain connects TRBV6-2 or TRBV6-3 to TRBJ2-1, with TRBD2 matching 11 bases. With 2 bases clipped from V and 4 bases from J, the junction kept 4 bases outside the gene matches. The germline V gene has CDR1 MNHEY and CDR2 SVGEGT. There are 16 residues in the CDR3. Here the CDR3 reads CASSYPTSGTYNEQFF. The CDR3 DNA follows: TGTGCCAGCAGTTACCCGACTAGCGGGACATACAATGAGCAGTTCTTC.

This CDR3 reads CASSIWTGKWSGNTIYF. The CDR3 DNA follows: TGTGCCAGTAGTATCTGGACAGGGAAGTGGTCTGGAAACACCATATATTTT. The V and J genes are TRBV19 and TRBJ1-3, with TRBD1 identical over 8 bases. CDR3 length: 17 residues. J lost 1 base, V lost 3 bases, and 8 bases had no gene match. Germline CDR1 reads LNHDA; CDR2 reads SQIVND (reference sequence).